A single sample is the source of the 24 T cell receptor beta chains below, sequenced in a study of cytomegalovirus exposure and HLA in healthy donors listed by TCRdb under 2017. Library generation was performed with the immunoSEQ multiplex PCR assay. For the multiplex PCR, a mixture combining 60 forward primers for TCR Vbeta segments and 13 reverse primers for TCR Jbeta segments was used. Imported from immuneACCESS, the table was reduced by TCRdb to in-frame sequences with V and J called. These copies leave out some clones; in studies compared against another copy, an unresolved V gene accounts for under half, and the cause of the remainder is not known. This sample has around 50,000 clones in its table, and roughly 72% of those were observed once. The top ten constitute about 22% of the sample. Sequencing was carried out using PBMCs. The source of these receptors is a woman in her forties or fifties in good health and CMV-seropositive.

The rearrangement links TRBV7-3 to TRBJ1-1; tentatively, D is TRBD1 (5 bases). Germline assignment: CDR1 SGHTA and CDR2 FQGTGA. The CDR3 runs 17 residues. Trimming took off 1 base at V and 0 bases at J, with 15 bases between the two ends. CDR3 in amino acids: CASSLRGGSVVNTEAFF. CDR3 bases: TGTGCCAGCAGCTTAAGGGGGGGGTCGGTGGTGAACACTGAAGCTTTCTTT.

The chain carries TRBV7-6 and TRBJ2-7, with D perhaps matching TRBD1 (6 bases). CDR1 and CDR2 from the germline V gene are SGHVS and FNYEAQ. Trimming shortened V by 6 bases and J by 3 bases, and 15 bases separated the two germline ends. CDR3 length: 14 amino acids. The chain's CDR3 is CASSEFGQSYEQYF. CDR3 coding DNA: TGTGCCAGCAGTGAGTTTGGACAGAGCTACGAGCAGTACTTC.

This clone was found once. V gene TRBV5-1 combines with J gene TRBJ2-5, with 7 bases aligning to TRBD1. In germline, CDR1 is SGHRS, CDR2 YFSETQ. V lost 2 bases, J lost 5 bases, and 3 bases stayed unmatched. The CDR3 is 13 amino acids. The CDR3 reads CASSFRGSETQYF. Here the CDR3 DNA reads TGCGCCAGCAGCTTCAGGGGGAGCGAGACCCAGTACTTC. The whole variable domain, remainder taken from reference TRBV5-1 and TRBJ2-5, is KAGVTQTPRYLIKTRGQQVTLSCSPISGHRSVSWYQQTPGQGLQFLFEYFSETQRNKGNFPGRFSGRQFSNSRSEMNVSTLELGDSALYLCASSFRGSETQYFGPGTRLLVL.

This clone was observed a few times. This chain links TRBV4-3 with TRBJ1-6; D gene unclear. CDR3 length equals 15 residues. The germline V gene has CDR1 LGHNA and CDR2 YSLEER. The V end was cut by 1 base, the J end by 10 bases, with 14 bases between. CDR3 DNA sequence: TGCGCCAGCAGCCAAGGGGTCGGGGTTCGGTCACCCCTCCACTTT. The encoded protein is CASSQGVGVRSPLHF.

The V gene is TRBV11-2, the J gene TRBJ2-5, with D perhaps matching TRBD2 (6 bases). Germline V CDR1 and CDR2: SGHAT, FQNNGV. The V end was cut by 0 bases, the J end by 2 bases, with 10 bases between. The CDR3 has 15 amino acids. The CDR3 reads CASSLEAREQETQYF. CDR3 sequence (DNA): TGTGCCAGCAGCTTAGAAGCCCGGGAGCAAGAGACCCAGTACTTC.

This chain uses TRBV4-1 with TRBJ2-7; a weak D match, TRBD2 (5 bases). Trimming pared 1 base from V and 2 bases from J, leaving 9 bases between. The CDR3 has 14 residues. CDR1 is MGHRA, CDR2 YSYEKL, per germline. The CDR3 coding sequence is TGCGCCAGCAGCCAAGCCGGGGAGACCTACGAGCAGTACTTC. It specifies CASSQAGETYEQYF.

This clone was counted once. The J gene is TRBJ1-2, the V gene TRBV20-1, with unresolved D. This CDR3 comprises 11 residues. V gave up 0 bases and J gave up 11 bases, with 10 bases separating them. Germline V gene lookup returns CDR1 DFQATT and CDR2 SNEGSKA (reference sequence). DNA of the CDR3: TGCAGTGCTAGAGATCTACAGAGATACACCTTC. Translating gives CSARDLQRYTF.

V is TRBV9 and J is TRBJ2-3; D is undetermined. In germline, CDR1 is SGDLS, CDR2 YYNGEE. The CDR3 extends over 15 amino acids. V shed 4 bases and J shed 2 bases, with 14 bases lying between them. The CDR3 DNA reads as TGTGCCAGCAGCCCACCTAGGAAGGACACAGATACGCAGTATTTT. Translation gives CASSPPRKDTDTQYF.

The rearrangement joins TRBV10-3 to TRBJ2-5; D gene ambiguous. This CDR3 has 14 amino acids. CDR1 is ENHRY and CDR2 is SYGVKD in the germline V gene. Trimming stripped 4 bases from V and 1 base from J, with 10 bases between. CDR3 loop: CAISGDNRQETQYF. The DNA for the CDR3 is TGTGCCATCAGTGGAGACAATCGCCAAGAGACCCAGTACTTC.

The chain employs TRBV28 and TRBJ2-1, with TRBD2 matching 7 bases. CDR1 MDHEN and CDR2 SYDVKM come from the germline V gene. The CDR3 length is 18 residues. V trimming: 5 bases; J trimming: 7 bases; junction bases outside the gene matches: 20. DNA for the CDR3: TGTGCCAGCAGTCCGTCGTCCCCTAGGAGCGGGATTCGAAATGAGCAGTTCTTC. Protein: CASSPSSPRSGIRNEQFF.

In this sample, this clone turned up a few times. The DNA for the CDR3 is TGTGCCAGTAGTATGGGAGCATGGGGAAACGAGCAGTACTTC. Translation gives CASSMGAWGNEQYF. The chain couples TRBV19 to TRBJ2-7, with D possibly being TRBD2 (5 bases). CDR3 length: 14 residues. Per germline, CDR1 LNHDA and CDR2 SQIVND (reference sequence). V was shortened by 3 bases and J by 5 bases, with 14 bases between the two germline ends. The full variable domain, in which reference TRBV19 and TRBJ2-7 provide the parts outside the CDR3, is DGGITQSPKYLFRKEGQNVTLSCEQNLNHDAMYWYRQDPGQGLRLIYYSQIVNDFQKGDIAEGYSVSREKKESFPLTVTSAQKNPTAFYLCASSMGAWGNEQYFGPGTRLTVT.

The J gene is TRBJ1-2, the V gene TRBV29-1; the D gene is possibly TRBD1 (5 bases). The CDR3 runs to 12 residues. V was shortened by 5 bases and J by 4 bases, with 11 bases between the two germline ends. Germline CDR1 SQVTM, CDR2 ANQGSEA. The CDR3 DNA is TGCAGCGTTATGAGACAGTCCTATGGCTACACCTTC. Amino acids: CSVMRQSYGYTF.

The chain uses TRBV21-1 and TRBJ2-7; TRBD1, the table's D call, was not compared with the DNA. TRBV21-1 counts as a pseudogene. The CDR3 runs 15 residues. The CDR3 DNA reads TGTGCCAGCAGCAGAACGGGACAGAAGAACTACGAGCAGTACTTC. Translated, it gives CASSRTGQKNYEQYF.

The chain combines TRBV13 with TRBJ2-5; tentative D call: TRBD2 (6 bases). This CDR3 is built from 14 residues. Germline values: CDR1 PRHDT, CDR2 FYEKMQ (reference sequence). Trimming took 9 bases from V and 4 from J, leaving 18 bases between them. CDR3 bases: TGTGCCAGTGCCCAGAGGGAGGCAAGAGAGACCCAGTACTTC. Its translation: CASAQREARETQYF. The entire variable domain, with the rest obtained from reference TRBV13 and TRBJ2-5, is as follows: AAGVIQSPRHLIKEKRETATLKCYPIPRHDTVYWYQQGPGQDPQFLISFYEKMQSDKGSIPDRFSAQQFSDYHSELNMSSLELGDSALYFCASAQREARETQYFGPGTRLLVL.

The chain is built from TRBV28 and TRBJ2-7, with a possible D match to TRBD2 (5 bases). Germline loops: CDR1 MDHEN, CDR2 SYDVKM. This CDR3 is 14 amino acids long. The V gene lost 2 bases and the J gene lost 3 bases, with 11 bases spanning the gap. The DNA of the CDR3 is TGTGCCAGCAGTTTAAGGGAGCTTTACTACGAGCAGTACTTC. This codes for CASSLRELYYEQYF.

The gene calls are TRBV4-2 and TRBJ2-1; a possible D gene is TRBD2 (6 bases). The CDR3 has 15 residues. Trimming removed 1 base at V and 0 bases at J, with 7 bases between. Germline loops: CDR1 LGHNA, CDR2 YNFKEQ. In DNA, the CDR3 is TGTGCCAGCAGCCAAGCGGGGGACTCCTACAATGAGCAGTTCTTC. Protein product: CASSQAGDSYNEQFF.

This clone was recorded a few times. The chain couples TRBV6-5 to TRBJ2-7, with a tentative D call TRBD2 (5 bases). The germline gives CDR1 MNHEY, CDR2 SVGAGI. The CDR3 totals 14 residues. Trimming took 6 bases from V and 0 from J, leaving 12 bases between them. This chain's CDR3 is CASRRVSTSYEQYF. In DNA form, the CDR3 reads TGTGCCAGCAGGAGGGTTTCTACCTCCTACGAGCAGTACTTC.

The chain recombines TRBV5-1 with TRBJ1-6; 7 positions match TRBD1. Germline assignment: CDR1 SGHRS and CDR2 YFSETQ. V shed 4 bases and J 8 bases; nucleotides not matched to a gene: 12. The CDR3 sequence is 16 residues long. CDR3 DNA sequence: TGCGCCAGCAGCACTTACTCGACAGGGAGGCATTCACCCCTCCACTTT. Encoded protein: CASSTYSTGRHSPLHF.

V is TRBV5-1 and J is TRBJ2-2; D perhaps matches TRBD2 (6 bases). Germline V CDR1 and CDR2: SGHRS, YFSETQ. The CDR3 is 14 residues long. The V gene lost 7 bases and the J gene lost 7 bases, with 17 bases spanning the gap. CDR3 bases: TGCGCCAGCCGACCATCCGCGGGGAGCGGGGAGCTGTTTTTT. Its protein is CASRPSAGSGELFF.

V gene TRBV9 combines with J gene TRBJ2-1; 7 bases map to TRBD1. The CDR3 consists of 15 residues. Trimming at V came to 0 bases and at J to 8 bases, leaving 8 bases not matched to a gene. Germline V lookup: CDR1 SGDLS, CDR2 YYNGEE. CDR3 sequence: CASSVGNRGNDEQFF. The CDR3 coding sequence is TGTGCCAGCAGCGTAGGGAACAGGGGCAATGATGAGCAGTTCTTC. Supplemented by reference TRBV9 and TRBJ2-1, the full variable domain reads DSGVTQTPKHLITATGQRVTLRCSPRSGDLSVYWYQQSLDQGLQFLIQYYNGEERAKGNILERFSAQQFPDLHSELNLSSLELGDSALYFCASSVGNRGNDEQFFGPGTRLTVL.

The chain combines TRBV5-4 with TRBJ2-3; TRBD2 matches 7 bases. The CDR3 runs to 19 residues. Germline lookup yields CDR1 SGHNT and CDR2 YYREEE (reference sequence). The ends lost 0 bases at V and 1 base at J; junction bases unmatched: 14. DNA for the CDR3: TGTGCCAGCAGCTTGGGCCCCCCTAGGGGAGCGGGGCGCACAGATACGCAGTATTTT. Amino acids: CASSLGPPRGAGRTDTQYF. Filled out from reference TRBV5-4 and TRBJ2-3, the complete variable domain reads ETGVTQSPTHLIKTRGQQVTLRCSSQSGHNTVSWYQQALGQGPQFIFQYYREEENGRGNFPPRFSGLQFPNYSSELNVNALELDDSALYLCASSLGPPRGAGRTDTQYFGPGTRLTVL.

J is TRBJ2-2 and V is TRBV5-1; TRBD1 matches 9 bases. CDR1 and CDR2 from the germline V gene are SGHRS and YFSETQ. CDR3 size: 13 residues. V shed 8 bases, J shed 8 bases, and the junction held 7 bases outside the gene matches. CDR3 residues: CASGTGNKGELFF. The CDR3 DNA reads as TGCGCCAGTGGGACAGGGAACAAGGGGGAGCTGTTTTTT.

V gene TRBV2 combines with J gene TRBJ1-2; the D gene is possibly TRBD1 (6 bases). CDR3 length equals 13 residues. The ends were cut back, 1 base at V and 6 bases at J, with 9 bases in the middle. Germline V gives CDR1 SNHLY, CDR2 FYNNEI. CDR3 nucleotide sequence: TGTGCCAGCAGTGAAGGTACAGGGAATGGCTACACCTTC. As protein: CASSEGTGNGYTF. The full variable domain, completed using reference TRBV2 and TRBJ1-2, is EPEVTQTPSHQVTQMGQEVILRCVPISNHLYFYWYRQILGQKVEFLVSFYNNEISEKSEIFDDQFSVERPDGSNFTLKIRSTKLEDSAMYFCASSEGTGNGYTFGSGTRLTVV.

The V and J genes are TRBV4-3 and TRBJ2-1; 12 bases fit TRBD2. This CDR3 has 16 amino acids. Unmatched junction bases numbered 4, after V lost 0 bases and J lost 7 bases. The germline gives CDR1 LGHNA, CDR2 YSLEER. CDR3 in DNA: TGCGCCAGCAGCCAAGAGCCTAGCGGGAGGGCAAATGAGCAGTTCTTC. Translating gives CASSQEPSGRANEQFF.